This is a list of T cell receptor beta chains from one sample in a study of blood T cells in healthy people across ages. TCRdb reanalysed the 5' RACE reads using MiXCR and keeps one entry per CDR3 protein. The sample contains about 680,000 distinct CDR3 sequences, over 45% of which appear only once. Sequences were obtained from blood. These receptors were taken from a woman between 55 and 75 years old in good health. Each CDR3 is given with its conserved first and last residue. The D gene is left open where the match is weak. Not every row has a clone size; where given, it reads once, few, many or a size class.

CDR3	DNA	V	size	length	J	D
CASSLAGQGGYNEQYF	TGTGCCAGCAGCTTAGCTGGCCAGGGTGGCTACAATGAGCAGTACTTC	TRBV7-2	-	16	TRBJ2-7	-
CASSSRVGPYEQYF	TGCGCCAGCAGCTCCCGAGTGGGTCCGTACGAGCAGTACTTC	TRBV4-3	few	14	TRBJ2-7	-
CASKPLLGGATEAFF	TGTGCCAGCAAACCACTATTAGGGGGCGCAACTGAAGCTTTCTTT	TRBV6-2/TRBV6-3	-	15	TRBJ1-1	TRBD1
CASLAGVRSSYEQYF	TGTGCCAGCTTAGCGGGAGTAAGGAGCTCCTACGAGCAGTACTTC	TRBV6-4	-	15	TRBJ2-7	TRBD2
CASSPPSESSYEQYF	TGTGCCAGCTCACCACCATCCGAGAGCTCCTACGAGCAGTACTTC	TRBV18	-	15	TRBJ2-7	-
CSARIHYGYTF	TGCAGTGCTCGGATTCACTATGGCTACACCTTC	TRBV20-1	once	11	TRBJ1-2	-
CASSSKTGRSSYNEQFF	TGTGCCAGCTCATCCAAGACAGGGAGAAGCTCCTACAATGAGCAGTTCTTC	TRBV18	-	17	TRBJ2-1	TRBD1
CASSLRLASYEQYF	TGTGCCAGCAGCTTACGGCTAGCGAGCTACGAGCAGTACTTC	TRBV7-8	-	14	TRBJ2-7	-
CASSLDLGATGELFF	TGTGCCAGCAGCTTAGACTTGGGGGCCACCGGGGAGCTGTTTTTT	TRBV7-2	-	15	TRBJ2-2	-
CSVDGTFNYGYTF	TGCAGCGTTGATGGGACATTTAACTATGGCTACACCTTC	TRBV29-1	few	13	TRBJ1-2	-